These T cell receptor beta chains were read from a single sample in a study of blood T cell repertoires in COVID-19. The table came from immunoSEQ multiplex PCR; TCRdb's copy has only in-frame clones and leaves some out. The table has about 220,000 clones, about 88% seen once. The sample was peripheral blood. These receptors came from a man aged 50 to 59 who had recovered from COVID-19. Each CDR3 is given with its conserved first and last residue. A D gene is named only where the DNA matches it firmly. Only part of the rows carry a size: once, few, many, or a class if the clone is expanded.

TRBJ2-3 | TRBV6-5 | TRBD1 | - | CASIRGQASTDTQYF | TGTGCCAGCATACGCGGACAGGCTAGCACAGATACGCAGTATTTT
TRBJ2-6 | TRBV10-3 | - | - | CATRSSGANVLTF | TGTGCCACCCGGAGCTCTGGGGCCAACGTCCTGACTTTC
TRBJ2-5 | TRBV11-3 | TRBD2 | - | CASSLSVGGQETQYF | TGTGCCAGCAGCTTGTCCGTGGGAGGGCAAGAGACCCAGTACTTC
TRBJ1-1 | TRBV6-5 | - | - | CASSRGGARNTEAFF | TGTGCCAGCAGTCGCGGGGGGGCAAGGAACACTGAAGCTTTCTTT
TRBJ1-2 | TRBV28 | - | - | CASSTVYGYTF | TGTGCCAGCAGCACAGTCTATGGCTACACCTTC
TRBJ2-7 | TRBV5-3 | - | - | CARSLRRTGSHEQYF | TGTGCCAGAAGCCTCCGAAGGACGGGATCCCACGAGCAGTACTTC
TRBJ1-4 | TRBV11-2 | - | - | CASSLRLIATNEKLFF | TGTGCCAGCAGCCTCCGACTGATTGCAACTAATGAAAAACTGTTTTTT
TRBJ2-1 | TRBV24-1 | TRBD2 | - | CATSDQTSGRRNEQFF | TGTGCCACCAGTGATCAAACTAGCGGGAGGAGGAATGAGCAGTTCTTC
TRBJ1-3 | TRBV9 | TRBD1 | - | CASSVRDSSGNTIYF | TGTGCCAGCAGCGTACGGGACAGCTCTGGAAACACCATATATTTT
TRBJ1-3 | TRBV6-5 | - | - | CASSWGAGNTIYF | TGTGCCAGCAGTTGGGGGGCTGGAAACACCATATATTTT
TRBJ1-2 | TRBV7-2 | - | - | CASSLSGLYGYTF | TGTGCCAGCAGCTTATCAGGGCTCTATGGCTACACCTTC
TRBJ2-7 | TRBV3-1/TRBV3-2 | TRBD1 | - | CASSQDLQGLREQYF | TGTGCCAGCAGCCAAGACCTACAGGGGTTACGCGAGCAGTACTTC
TRBJ2-1 | TRBV7-2 | TRBD2 | - | CASSLEIAGDNEQFF | TGTGCCAGCAGCTTAGAAATAGCGGGGGACAATGAGCAGTTCTTC
TRBJ2-1 | TRBV19 | - | - | CASSISFGGRGEQFF | TGTGCCAGTAGTATCTCCTTCGGAGGCCGGGGTGAGCAGTTCTTC
TRBJ2-5 | TRBV28 | - | - | CASSLQTDAQYF | TGTGCCAGCAGCCTCCAAACAGACGCCCAGTACTTC
TRBJ1-5 | TRBV28 | - | - | CASSSPSLNSNQPQHF | TGTGCCAGCAGTTCACCCAGTTTGAATAGCAATCAGCCCCAGCATTTT
TRBJ2-5 | TRBV18 | TRBD1 | - | CASSPRQGAGETQYF | TGTGCCAGCTCACCAAGACAGGGGGCTGGAGAGACCCAGTACTTC
TRBJ1-3 | TRBV4-2 | TRBD1 | - | CASSLWTGYSGNTIYF | TGTGCCAGCAGCCTGTGGACAGGGTATTCGGGAAACACCATATATTTT
TRBJ2-1 | TRBV11-3 | TRBD1 | - | CASSSSGTGAYNEQFF | TGTGCCAGCAGCTCGTCCGGGACAGGGGCCTACAATGAGCAGTTCTTC
TRBJ1-1 | TRBV7-2 | TRBD1 | few | CASSPTGGVTEAFF | TGTGCCAGCAGCCCGACAGGGGGAGTCACTGAAGCTTTCTTT
TRBJ2-5 | TRBV29-1 | - | - | CSVGQSETQYF | TGCAGCGTCGGACAGTCAGAGACCCAGTACTTC
TRBJ1-4 | TRBV11-2 | TRBD1 | - | CASSLVQGAVNEKLFF | TGTGCCAGCAGCTTAGTACAGGGGGCAGTTAATGAAAAACTGTTTTTT
TRBJ2-3 | TRBV6-5 | TRBD2 | - | CASSYAGARTDTQYF | TGTGCCAGCAGTTATGCGGGAGCTCGCACAGATACGCAGTATTTT
TRBJ1-5 | TRBV2 | TRBD1 | - | CASSRQGLDQPQHF | TGTGCCAGCAGTCGACAGGGGCTAGATCAGCCCCAGCATTTT
TRBJ1-2 | TRBV11-2 | TRBD1 | - | CASSSGQAANYGYTF | TGTGCCAGCAGCTCGGGACAGGCAGCTAACTATGGCTACACCTTC
TRBJ1-5 | TRBV5-1 | TRBD1 | - | CASSLTGGSQPQHF | TGCGCCAGCAGCCTGACAGGGGGCTCTCAGCCCCAGCATTTT
TRBJ2-2 | TRBV7-9 | - | - | CASTTALGFENTGELFF | TGTGCCAGCACAACAGCTCTTGGGTTTGAGAACACCGGGGAGCTGTTTTTT
TRBJ2-2 | TRBV12-5 | - | - | CASGPDTNTGELFF | TGTGCTAGTGGCCCGGACACGAACACCGGGGAGCTGTTTTTT
TRBJ1-5 | TRBV7-9 | - | few | CASSLSGNQPQHF | TGTGCCAGCAGCTTATCCGGCAATCAGCCCCAGCATTTT
TRBJ1-1 | TRBV5-1 | TRBD1 | - | CASSLGDRPEAFF | TGCGCCAGCAGCCTGGGGGACAGGCCTGAAGCTTTCTTT
TRBJ1-1 | TRBV6-4 | - | - | CASRSLRSGNTEAFF | TGTGCCAGCAGATCCCTAAGATCGGGGAACACTGAAGCTTTCTTT
TRBJ1-4 | TRBV7-9 | TRBD1 | few | CASSSGQGYEKLFF | TGTGCCAGCAGTTCGGGACAGGGGTACGAAAAACTGTTTTTT
TRBJ2-7 | TRBV3-1/TRBV3-2 | TRBD2 | - | CASSQQAGGPYEQYF | TGTGCCAGCAGCCAACAAGCGGGAGGGCCCTACGAGCAGTACTTC
TRBJ2-7 | TRBV10-3 | TRBD2 | - | CAIGGLAGYEQYF | TGTGCCATCGGGGGACTAGCGGGCTACGAGCAGTACTTC
TRBJ1-4 | TRBV2 | - | - | CASSEALGAGRDELFF | TGTGCCAGCAGTGAAGCTTTGGGGGCAGGGAGAGACGAACTGTTTTTT
TRBJ2-3 | TRBV24-1 | TRBD2 | - | CATSDGGGTQYF | TGTGCCACCAGTGATGGGGGGGGTACGCAGTATTTT
TRBJ2-2 | TRBV6-6 | - | - | CASSYQGRAGELFF | TGTGCCAGCAGTTATCAGGGGCGTGCCGGGGAGCTGTTTTTT
TRBJ2-5 | TRBV4-1 | TRBD2 | - | CASSPVFTSGLETQYF | TGCGCCAGCAGCCCCGTCTTTACTAGCGGTCTAGAGACCCAGTACTTC
TRBJ1-5 | TRBV28 | TRBD1 | - | CASSLPGTANQPQHF | TGTGCCAGCAGTCTGCCTGGGACAGCAAATCAGCCCCAGCATTTT
TRBJ1-2 | TRBV19 | TRBD1 | - | CASSAATGFGNYGYTF | TGTGCCAGTAGTGCGGCGACAGGGTTTGGAAACTATGGCTACACCTTC
TRBJ2-7 | TRBV11-2 | TRBD2 | - | CASSLGTSGHYEQYF | TGTGCCAGCAGCCTTGGGACTAGCGGGCATTACGAGCAGTACTTC
TRBJ2-1 | TRBV5-1 | - | - | CASSLTPGSYNEQFF | TGCGCCAGCAGCTTGACTCCAGGCTCCTACAATGAGCAGTTCTTC
TRBJ1-1 | TRBV27 | TRBD1 | - | CASSFNGRGMNTEAFF | TGTGCCAGCAGTTTTAACGGCAGGGGGATGAACACTGAAGCTTTCTTT
TRBJ1-6 | TRBV19 | - | - | CASSIQPGQYNSPLHF | TGTGCCAGTAGTATACAACCGGGACAATATAATTCACCCCTCCACTTT
TRBJ1-2 | TRBV5-4 | TRBD1 | - | CASRLTGTGNGYTF | TGTGCCAGCAGGCTCACCGGGACAGGGAATGGCTACACCTTC
TRBJ1-3 | TRBV9 | TRBD1 | - | CASSFGQGGGNTIYF | TGTGCCAGCAGCTTCGGACAGGGGGGTGGAAACACCATATATTTT
TRBJ2-2 | TRBV7-9 | TRBD2 | - | CASSLVGLAGGMGTGELFF | TGTGCCAGCAGCTTAGTTGGACTAGCGGGAGGGATGGGCACCGGGGAGCTGTTTTTT
TRBJ1-4 | TRBV30 | - | once | CAWSVRVTNEKLFF | TGTGCCTGGAGTGTACGAGTGACTAATGAAAAACTGTTTTTT
TRBJ2-7 | TRBV27 | - | - | CASISDRGANSYEQYF | TGTGCCAGCATCTCAGACCGGGGGGCGAACTCCTACGAGCAGTACTTC
TRBJ2-7 | TRBV28 | TRBD1 | - | CASTSFAGTGAYEQYF | TGTGCCAGCACTTCCTTCGCCGGGACAGGGGCCTACGAGCAGTACTTC
TRBJ2-5 | TRBV28 | - | - | CASSLPPIQTQYF | TGTGCCAGCAGTTTACCCCCTATTCAGACCCAGTACTTC
TRBJ2-7 | TRBV18 | - | - | CASSPQVVGSSGEQYF | TGTGCCAGCTCACCACAGGTAGTGGGGTCTTCGGGGGAGCAGTACTTC
TRBJ2-5 | TRBV7-6 | TRBD2 | - | CASSPTLAGGGRETQYF | TGTGCCAGCAGCCCCACGCTAGCGGGAGGCGGACGAGAGACCCAGTACTTC
TRBJ2-1 | TRBV28 | TRBD2 | - | CASSLAGAALYNEQFF | TGTGCCAGCAGCCTAGCGGGAGCGGCCCTATACAATGAGCAGTTCTTC
TRBJ2-3 | TRBV27 | - | once | CASSSRPDRLTQYF | TGTGCCAGCAGTTCCCGGCCAGACAGGTTAACGCAGTATTTT
TRBJ2-7 | TRBV13 | - | - | CASSLAGFYEQYF | TGTGCCAGCAGCTTAGCAGGGTTCTACGAGCAGTACTTC
TRBJ2-7 | TRBV30 | - | - | CVMERRNSYEQYF | TGTGTCATGGAGAGGAGGAACTCCTACGAGCAGTACTTC